The 20 T cell receptor beta chains below all came from one sample that was sequenced in a study of PD-1 blockade in classical Hodgkin lymphoma. TCRdb's copy holds only in-frame clones and misses some; the assay was immunoSEQ multiplex PCR. The data contain 18,000 or so clones, 70% of them singletons. Time point meaning: cycle 4 day 1 (C4D1), after less than seven weeks of nivolumab. Relapse was seen in all patients after autologous stem cell transplantation, and brentuximab vedotin exposure was variable. The CD4+ T cells used were purified from thawed PBMCs through magnetic negative selection. This sample comprised CD4+ T cells from blood, obtained before the fourth cycle of nivolumab. These receptors originate from a human donor with classical Hodgkin lymphoma.

The genes are TRBV25-1 and TRBJ1-2; D may be TRBD1 (6 bases). This CDR3 contains 14 residues. The germline gives CDR1 MGHDK, CDR2 SYGVNS. Trimming cost V 3 bases and J 8 bases, with 16 bases left between them. For the CDR3, the DNA is TGTGCCAGCAGTGACACAGGGAGGCGCTACGGCTACACCTTC. Protein sequence: CASSDTGRRYGYTF.

The chain joins TRBV2 to TRBJ2-1; D is perhaps TRBD2 (5 bases). Deletions cut 3 bases from V and 4 bases from J, with 10 bases between. The CDR3 is made up of 14 amino acids. Germline V gene lookup returns CDR1 SNHLY and CDR2 FYNNEI. The DNA for the CDR3 is TGTGCCAGCAGTGATACTAGTGGGTACAATGAGCAGTTCTTC. Its translation is CASSDTSGYNEQFF. The full variable domain, rest sourced from reference TRBV2 and TRBJ2-1, is EPEVTQTPSHQVTQMGQEVILRCVPISNHLYFYWYRQILGQKVEFLVSFYNNEISEKSEIFDDQFSVERPDGSNFTLKIRSTKLEDSAMYFCASSDTSGYNEQFFGPGTRLTVL.

The V and J genes are TRBV6-5 and TRBJ2-7; D gene uncertain. V was cut by 4 bases and J by 3 bases, with 7 bases left in between. Germline values: CDR1 MNHEY, CDR2 SVGAGI. The CDR3 has 12 residues. The CDR3 bases are TGTGCCAGCAGTTGGCTCAACTACGAGCAGTACTTC. Protein sequence: CASSWLNYEQYF.

The chain couples TRBV5-5 to TRBJ2-1, with 7 bases that match TRBD1. In germline, CDR1 is SGHKS, CDR2 YYEKEE (reference sequence). The CDR3 runs to 15 residues. After removal of 2 bases from V and 6 bases from J, the junction contained 8 bases not matched to a gene. The CDR3 is CASSFAGGTTNEQFF. CDR3 in DNA: TGTGCCAGCAGCTTTGCAGGGGGAACCACCAATGAGCAGTTCTTC.

By share, this clone ranks as medium-sized. The chain recombines TRBV2 with TRBJ2-7; the match to TRBD1 covers 8 bases. CDR1 is SNHLY, CDR2 FYNNEI, per germline. V lost 4 bases to trimming and J lost 6 bases; unmatched junction nucleotides: 2. This CDR3 region has 12 residues. The CDR3 loop is CASSGDRGEQYF. In DNA, the CDR3 is TGTGCCAGCAGTGGAGACAGGGGCGAGCAGTACTTC.

This chain uses TRBV28 with TRBJ2-1; TRBD1 aligns across 8 bases. Germline trimming cut 6 bases from V and 6 bases from J; bases unmatched to any gene: 10. The CDR3 runs to 15 residues. Looked up from germline, CDR1 is MDHEN and CDR2 is SYDVKM. This chain's CDR3 is CASSAGGAKGNEQFF. CDR3 coding DNA: TGTGCCAGCAGCGCAGGGGGCGCAAAGGGCAATGAGCAGTTCTTC. Full variable domain (outside the CDR3, taken from reference TRBV28 and TRBJ2-1): DVKVTQSSRYLVKRTGEKVFLECVQDMDHENMFWYRQDPGLGLRLIYFSYDVKMKEKGDIPEGYSVSREKKERFSLILESASTNQTSMYLCASSAGGAKGNEQFFGPGTRLTVL.

The chain recombines TRBV28 with TRBJ2-3; TRBD2 agrees at 13 bases. This CDR3 has 18 residues. J was trimmed by 2 bases and V by 5 bases; bases with no gene match: 10. Germline lookup yields CDR1 MDHEN and CDR2 SYDVKM. CDR3 protein: CASSKITGLAGATDTQYF. In DNA, the CDR3 is TGTGCCAGCAGTAAAATTACAGGACTAGCGGGAGCCACAGATACGCAGTATTTT.

This clone was found once. V gene TRBV5-1 combines with J gene TRBJ2-1; TRBD2 matches at 12 bases. Germline V gives CDR1 SGHRS, CDR2 YFSETQ. J gave up 2 bases and V 0 bases, and 6 bases lay outside the gene matches. This CDR3 has 18 residues. The chain's CDR3 is CASSLASGGARTYNEQFF. The CDR3 nucleotides read TGCGCCAGCAGCTTGGCTAGCGGGGGGGCGAGGACCTACAATGAGCAGTTCTTC.

The chain uses TRBV7-3 and TRBJ2-5, with 7 bases aligning to TRBD1. Near its end, the DNA agrees better with TRBJ2-7, so the J call may be wrong. CDR3 size: 13 residues. Germline CDR1 SGHTA, CDR2 FQGTGA. CDR3 DNA sequence: TGTGCCAGCAGCATAGGGACAGTCTACGAGCAGTACTTC. It is translated as CASSIGTVYEQYF.

The chain joins TRBV10-3 to TRBJ2-2, with 7 bases lining up with TRBD1. This CDR3 has 14 residues. V lost 6 bases, J lost 8 bases, and 9 bases stayed unmatched. CDR1 and CDR2 from the germline V gene are ENHRY and SYGVKD. DNA for the CDR3: TGTGCCATCAGAGGACAGGTTAAGGTTGGGGAGCTGTTTTTT. Protein sequence: CAIRGQVKVGELFF.

This clone was counted a few times. CDR3 region: CASQQEETQYF. The CDR3, as DNA: TGTGCCAGCCAACAAGAAGAGACCCAGTACTTC. The rearrangement uses TRBV5-6 and TRBJ2-5, with D uncertain. V dropped 7 bases and J dropped 3 bases, with 7 bases sitting between them. The CDR3 runs to 11 residues. The germline CDR1 and CDR2 sequences are SGHDT and YYEEEE.

J is TRBJ2-5 and V is TRBV18; D not resolved. Germline V lookup: CDR1 KGHSH, CDR2 LQKENI. V lost 6 bases and J lost 5, with 7 bases in between. The CDR3 runs to 11 residues. Here the CDR3 reads CASSLEETQYF. The CDR3 nucleotides are TGTGCCAGCTCCCTCGAGGAGACCCAGTACTTC.

This clone was counted only a few times. J is TRBJ1-6 and V is TRBV18, with a weak D call TRBD1 (5 bases). V was clipped by 3 bases and J by 12 bases, with 12 bases between them. There are 13 residues in the CDR3. Germline V CDR1 and CDR2: KGHSH, LQKENI. The DNA for the CDR3 is TGTGCCAGCTCACCGACAGTGGTTGAACCCCTCCACTTT. Translating it yields CASSPTVVEPLHF.

The J gene is TRBJ1-6, the V gene TRBV6-1; TRBD1 might be the D (5 bases). Germline CDR1 and CDR2: MNHNS and SASEGT. The germline V and J ends were trimmed by 3 bases and 6 bases, with 12 bases remaining between them. The CDR3 runs to 15 residues. The CDR3 nucleotides are TGTGCCAGCAGTGATCCAGGCAGGGCTAATTCACCCCTCCACTTT. This encodes CASSDPGRANSPLHF.

This clone was counted a few times. The chain joins TRBV6-4 to TRBJ1-2; D call uncertain. CDR3 length: 11 residues. The germline V and J ends were trimmed by 6 bases and 8 bases, with 10 bases remaining between them. CDR1 is MRHNA and CDR2 is SNTAGT in the germline V gene. CDR3 nucleotides: TGTGCCAGCAGGGCGTTCGACGGCTACACCTTC. The encoded protein is CASRAFDGYTF.

The chain uses TRBV18 and TRBJ1-4; TRBD1 might be the D (5 bases). The CDR3 totals 17 residues. Per the germline V gene, CDR1 is KGHSH and CDR2 is LQKENI. Trimming removed 3 bases from V and 2 bases from J, with 16 bases in between. CDR3 coding DNA: TGTGCCAGCTCACCCTTTGTTCAGGGTCCCACTAATGAAAAACTGTTTTTT. Translation: CASSPFVQGPTNEKLFF.

The rearrangement joins TRBV4-1 to TRBJ2-7; D not certain. The V end lost 5 bases, the J end lost 2 bases, and 16 bases lay between the germline ends. The germline V gene has CDR1 MGHRA and CDR2 YSYEKL. CDR3 size: 15 residues. The chain's CDR3 is CASSAWLDRAYEQYF. CDR3 DNA: TGCGCCAGCAGCGCCTGGCTGGATCGTGCCTACGAGCAGTACTTC.

The V gene is TRBV6-1, the J gene TRBJ2-1; D remains unclear. The CDR3 is made up of 12 amino acids. The germline V and J ends were trimmed by 3 bases and 9 bases, with 9 bases remaining between them. The germline V gene has CDR1 MNHNS and CDR2 SASEGT. For the CDR3, the DNA is TGTGCCAGCAGTGATCTGCGTCGTGAGCAGTTCTTC. Amino acid sequence: CASSDLRREQFF.

This clone was found once. This chain links TRBV7-2 with TRBJ2-2; TRBD1 might be the D (6 bases). Per the germline V gene, CDR1 is SGHTA and CDR2 is FQGNSA. V dropped 4 bases and J dropped 0 bases, with 12 bases sitting between them. The CDR3 extends over 16 amino acids. CDR3 sequence (DNA): TGTGCCAGCAGCTATGACAGGCCCGCGAACACCGGGGAGCTGTTTTTT. Translating it yields CASSYDRPANTGELFF. Filled out from reference TRBV7-2 and TRBJ2-2, the complete variable domain reads GAGVSQSPSNKVTEKGKDVELRCDPISGHTALYWYRQSLGQGLEFLIYFQGNSAPDKSGLPSDRFSAERTGGSVSTLTIQRTQQEDSAVYLCASSYDRPANTGELFFGEGSRLTVL.

This chain uses TRBV2 with TRBJ2-7, with D possibly being TRBD2 (7 bases). This CDR3 contains 14 residues. Trimming took 6 bases from V and 6 from J, leaving 18 bases between them. Germline lookup yields CDR1 SNHLY and CDR2 FYNNEI. The CDR3 protein is CASRLRGGDREQYF. The CDR3 nucleotides read TGTGCCAGCAGACTGAGGGGGGGGGACCGCGAGCAGTACTTC.